This is a list of T cell receptor beta chains from one sample in a study of T cell responses to AZD1222 COVID-19 vaccine. TCRdb keeps only in-frame clones here, not all; method: immunoSEQ multiplex PCR. The data contain some 280,000 clones, approximately 94% of them seen just once; the ten biggest clones take up roughly 0.5%. The material was peripheral blood, obtained 28 days after the second AZD1222 dose. These receptors were taken from an adult who received the AZD1222 COVID-19 vaccine. Both conserved end residues are part of each CDR3. A D gene is named only where the DNA matches it firmly. The listing skips clone size in some rows; elsewhere it reads once, few, many or a size class.

V	J	D	size	length	DNA	CDR3
TRBV7-9	TRBJ2-1	NA	NA	17	TGTGCCAGCAGCCTACTGGGAGCGGGCCCTTCCTACAATGAGCAGTTCTTC	CASSLLGAGPSYNEQFF
TRBV28	TRBJ2-1	NA	NA	13	TGTGCCAGCAGTTTGTCTCCGGGGGATGAGCAGTTCTTC	CASSLSPGDEQFF
TRBV3-1/TRBV3-2	TRBJ1-6	NA	NA	13	TGTGCCAGCAGCCGGACCAGAGATTCACCCCTCCACTTT	CASSRTRDSPLHF
TRBV28	TRBJ2-7	TRBD1	NA	18	TGTGCCAGCAGTTTACCCTTATCTCCGGGACAGGGGGCCTACGAGCAGTACTTC	CASSLPLSPGQGAYEQYF
TRBV28	TRBJ2-3	NA	NA	13	TGTGCCAGCAGTTTGGCGGACACAGATACGCAGTATTTT	CASSLADTDTQYF
TRBV7-9	TRBJ2-7	TRBD1	once	17	TGTGCCAGCAGCTTATTCCCGGGACAGGTTAGCTCCTACGAGCAGTACTTC	CASSLFPGQVSSYEQYF
TRBV6-2/TRBV6-3	TRBJ2-7	TRBD1	NA	17	TGTGCCAGCAGTTACCCACTCCCGGGACAGAGTCCCTACGAGCAGTACTTC	CASSYPLPGQSPYEQYF
TRBV6-6	TRBJ2-1	NA	NA	14	TGTGCCAGCAGCCATAAACAGGATTACAATGAGCAGTTCTTC	CASSHKQDYNEQFF
TRBV12-3/TRBV12-4	TRBJ2-7	NA	NA	10	TGTGCCAGCAGTTTGGGAGAGCAGTACTTC	CASSLGEQYF
TRBV2	TRBJ2-7	TRBD1	NA	16	TGTGCCAGCAGTGATATTCAGGGGGTCTTCTCCTACGAGCAGTACTTC	CASSDIQGVFSYEQYF
TRBV24-1	TRBJ2-2	TRBD2	NA	15	TGTGCCACCAGTGACCCAGCGGGAGCGTCCGGGGAGCTGTTTTTT	CATSDPAGASGELFF
TRBV19	TRBJ2-1	NA	NA	14	TGTGCCAGTAGTATCCCGTCCGTGGGCAATGAGCAGTTCTTC	CASSIPSVGNEQFF
TRBV3-1/TRBV3-2	TRBJ2-2	NA	NA	13	TGTGCCAGCAGCAATGGGATGACCGGGGAGCTGTTTTTT	CASSNGMTGELFF
TRBV10-3	TRBJ2-2	TRBD2	NA	15	TGTGCCATCGGAGCTAGCGGGGACGGGACCGGGGAGCTGTTTTTT	CAIGASGDGTGELFF
TRBV5-1	TRBJ1-6	TRBD1	once	16	TGCGCCAGCAGCATTACTACCGGGACAGGGGATTCACCCCTCCACTTT	CASSITTGTGDSPLHF
TRBV7-9	TRBJ1-1	NA	NA	15	TGTGCCAGCACCGATTACAGGGCTGGGAACACTGAAGCTTTCTTT	CASTDYRAGNTEAFF
TRBV5-1	TRBJ2-1	TRBD2	NA	15	TGCGCCAGCAGCGGACTAGCGGGAGGTTACAATGAGCAGTTCTTC	CASSGLAGGYNEQFF
TRBV9	TRBJ2-7	NA	NA	12	TGTGCCAGCAGCGCGTCACCCGGGGAGCAGTACTTC	CASSASPGEQYF
TRBV7-3	TRBJ2-5	NA	NA	13	TGTGCCAGCAGTCCGGACAGACAAGAGACCCAGTACTTC	CASSPDRQETQYF
TRBV5-6	TRBJ1-3	NA	NA	13	TGTGCCAGCAGACAGGTAGCTGGAAACACCATATATTTT	CASRQVAGNTIYF
TRBV2	TRBJ2-7	NA	NA	13	TGTGCCAGCAGATTCACGGAGGGCTACGAGCAGTACTTC	CASRFTEGYEQYF
TRBV28	TRBJ1-4	NA	NA	15	TGTGCCAGCAGTTTAACGTCAGGGAACGATGAAAAACTGTTTTTT	CASSLTSGNDEKLFF
TRBV7-9	TRBJ1-4	NA	NA	15	TGTGCCAGCAGCTTAGGGTTGGGGACTAATGAAAAACTGTTTTTT	CASSLGLGTNEKLFF
TRBV5-1	TRBJ1-1	NA	NA	13	TGCGCCAGCAGCTTGGACCCAGTCACTGAAGCTTTCTTT	CASSLDPVTEAFF
TRBV6-5	TRBJ1-2	NA	NA	15	TGTGCCAGCAGGCCTTCAGGAACTCCTAAGAATGGCTACACCTTC	CASRPSGTPKNGYTF
TRBV19	TRBJ2-7	NA	NA	16	TGTGCCAGTAGTCCTCGGGGGCGGGAGTGGTCCTACGAGCAGTACTTC	CASSPRGREWSYEQYF
TRBV4-1	TRBJ2-2	TRBD1	NA	17	TGCGCCAGCAGCCAAGATCCAGGGACAGCGAACACCGGGGAGCTGTTTTTT	CASSQDPGTANTGELFF
TRBV7-2	TRBJ2-3	NA	NA	18	TGTGCCAGCAGCTTAGCGCTACAGGCCGGCGGGGGCACAGATACGCAGTATTTT	CASSLALQAGGGTDTQYF
TRBV19	TRBJ2-7	NA	NA	14	TGTGCCACCCTAGGTAGGAATGGTTCGAGAGAGCAGTACTTC	CATLGRNGSREQYF
TRBV7-9	TRBJ1-2	NA	NA	13	TGTGCCAGCCTCACAGCTCCGGGCTATGGCTACACCTTC	CASLTAPGYGYTF
TRBV5-1	TRBJ1-2	TRBD1	NA	14	TGCGCCAGCAGCCTCACTACAGGGGTGCATGGCTACACCTTC	CASSLTTGVHGYTF
TRBV5-1	TRBJ2-7	TRBD2	NA	14	TGCGCCAGCAGCCCTAGCGGGGGGCTTTACGAGCAGTACTTC	CASSPSGGLYEQYF
TRBV7-7	TRBJ2-7	NA	NA	12	TGTGCCAGCAGCTTTGGGACTCCGGAGCAGTACTTC	CASSFGTPEQYF
TRBV27	TRBJ2-1	TRBD2	NA	15	TGTGCCAGCAGTATCGGACTAGCCCGCTACAATGAGCAGTTCTTC	CASSIGLARYNEQFF
TRBV3-1/TRBV3-2	TRBJ2-2	NA	NA	16	TGTGCCAGCAGCCAGATGCCCACAGGAAACACCGGGGAGCTGTTTTTT	CASSQMPTGNTGELFF
TRBV27	TRBJ1-5	TRBD1	NA	15	TGTGCCAGCAGTCCGTCGGACAGGGGGTATCAGCCCCAGCATTTT	CASSPSDRGYQPQHF
TRBV7-2	TRBJ1-5	NA	NA	13	TGTGCCAGCAGCTTAGACCCAAATCAGCCCCAGCATTTT	CASSLDPNQPQHF
TRBV5-4	TRBJ2-7	TRBD1	once	16	TGTGCCAGCAGCACCTCTCTCGGGGCAGGGGGAGAAGAGCAGTACTTC	CASSTSLGAGGEEQYF
TRBV18	TRBJ1-2	TRBD1	NA	14	TGTGCCAGCTCACCAAACCGGGACAGGGATGGCTACACCTTC	CASSPNRDRDGYTF
TRBV2	TRBJ1-5	NA	NA	14	TGTGCCAGCAGTGAAGGGAGGGGGATTGGGCCCCAGCATTTT	CASSEGRGIGPQHF